The next 28 T cell receptor beta chains were all read from a single sample in a study of low-dose radiotherapy and immunotherapy resistance in tumors. Alpha and beta chains were covered, as first-strand cDNA relied on TRAV- and TRBV-specific primers. TCRs were amplified for around 20 PCR cycles with a constant-region primer and V-primer adapter. MiXCR, applied by TCRdb to the reads, yields one record per CDR3 protein. The repertoire holds 15,000 to 20,000 distinct CDR3 sequences, with less than 85% as singletons. The receptors originated from a human donor with advanced metastatic prostate, ovarian, gallbladder or colorectal cancer (not recorded which). This table probably holds off-target reads from a library built for another chain.

The gene calls are TRBV28 and TRBJ2-3, with D possibly being TRBD1 (5 bases). Germline CDR1 reads MDHEN; CDR2 reads SYDVKM. The CDR3 is 14 residues long. The V and J ends lost 11 bases and 0 bases respectively, with 15 bases between them. CDR3 in amino acids: CAGCSGQSTDTQYF. The CDR3 bases are TGTGCCGGATGCTCTGGACAAAGCACAGATACGCAGTATTTT.

CDR3 in DNA: TGCGCCAGCAGCCAAGATGGGGGTAGAGGTGAGCAGTTCTTC. This encodes CASSQDGGRGEQFF. The chain links TRBV4-3 to TRBJ2-1; the D gene could be TRBD1 or TRBD2 (5 bases each). Trimming stripped 0 bases from V and 9 bases from J, with 12 bases between. The germline V gene has CDR1 LGHNA and CDR2 YSLEER. The CDR3 runs to 14 residues.

The chain combines TRBV27 with TRBJ1-1, with a tentative D call TRBD1 (6 bases). Germline-derived CDR1 and CDR2 are MNHEY and SMNVEV (reference sequence). Trimming left V 6 bases short and J 5 bases short, with 10 bases between. The CDR3 has 12 residues. The CDR3 here is CASSLGQTEAFF. DNA of the CDR3: TGTGCCAGCAGCCTTGGACAGACTGAAGCTTTCTTT.

This chain uses TRBV4-1 with TRBJ2-3; no definite D call. Trimming cost V 0 bases and J 2 bases, with 9 bases left between them. This CDR3 comprises 15 residues. Germline V gene lookup returns CDR1 MGHRA and CDR2 YSYEKL. The CDR3 sequence: CASSQDGVITDTQYF. The CDR3 DNA sequence: TGCGCCAGCAGCCAAGATGGAGTGATCACAGATACGCAGTATTTT.

The chain combines TRBV4-1 with TRBJ2-1; 9 bases map to TRBD1. CDR3 length: 16 residues. Losses at the gene ends were 4 bases for V and 6 bases for J; bases not matched to a gene: 10. Germline V lookup: CDR1 MGHRA, CDR2 YSYEKL. CDR3 bases: TGCGCCAGCAGCCCCCGCCCGGGACAGGGTCCCAATGAGCAGTTCTTC. Translation: CASSPRPGQGPNEQFF.

V and J are TRBV7-2 and TRBJ1-5, with D possibly matching TRBD1 (5 bases). This CDR3 is built from 14 residues. Looked up from germline, CDR1 is SGHTA and CDR2 is FQGNSA. Between the trimmed V and J ends, which lost 2 bases and 5 bases, there was a span of 10 bases. The CDR3 nucleotides read TGTGCCAGCAGCTTATACGGGGACGATCAGCCCCAGCATTTT. Translation: CASSLYGDDQPQHF.

The V gene is TRBV15, the J gene TRBJ1-2; tentative D call: TRBD1 (6 bases). Germline V gene lookup returns CDR1 LNHNV and CDR2 YYDKDF (reference sequence). V lost 3 bases to trimming and J lost 4 bases, with 15 bases between them. The CDR3 is 15 amino acids. The DNA of the CDR3 is TGTGCCACCAGCAGTAACCGGGACACACCCTATGGCTACACCTTC. It codes for CATSSNRDTPYGYTF.

The rearrangement joins TRBV27 to TRBJ2-3, with 8 bases identical to TRBD2. The CDR3 has 12 amino acids. V lost 3 bases to trimming and J lost 8 bases; unmatched junction nucleotides: 1. Germline V gene lookup returns CDR1 MNHEY and CDR2 SMNVEV (reference sequence). The CDR3 region is CASSFGGGTQYF. The CDR3 nucleotides are TGTGCCAGCAGTTTCGGGGGGGGTACGCAGTATTTT.

V gene TRBV5-4 combines with J gene TRBJ2-5; D is unresolved. This CDR3 region has 14 residues. CDR1 is SGHNT, CDR2 YYREEE, per germline (reference sequence). The V end lost 2 bases, the J end lost 4 bases, and 12 bases lay between the germline ends. This CDR3 is CASSLDGRAETQYF. CDR3 sequence (DNA): TGTGCCAGCAGCTTAGACGGAAGGGCAGAGACCCAGTACTTC.

The chain uses TRBV7-3 and TRBJ1-1; possibly TRBD1 for D (5 bases). The CDR3 length is 16 residues. Trimming removed 6 bases from V and 5 bases from J, with 22 bases in between. Germline V gene lookup returns CDR1 SGHTA and CDR2 FQGTGA. CDR3 sequence reads: CASRNEGLGLRTEAFF. CDR3 nucleotides: TGTGCCAGCAGAAATGAGGGACTGGGACTAAGGACTGAAGCTTTCTTT.

The V call is TRBV6-1, the J call TRBJ2-7; 10 positions agree with TRBD1. The CDR3 contains 15 residues. V shed 0 bases, J shed 5 bases, and the junction held 4 bases outside the gene matches. Germline V CDR1 and CDR2: MNHNS, SASEGT. CDR3 amino acids: CASSEAGDRGDEQYF. In DNA, the CDR3 is TGTGCCAGCAGTGAAGCGGGGGACAGGGGCGACGAGCAGTACTTC.

The V and J genes are TRBV7-2 and TRBJ2-2; D unresolved. This CDR3 is 13 amino acids long. The germline V gene encodes CDR1 SGHTA and CDR2 FQGNSA. V shed 5 bases and J shed 7 bases, with 11 bases lying between them. The CDR3 sequence: CASSSYQGGELFF. The CDR3 bases are TGTGCCAGCAGCAGTTATCAAGGCGGGGAGCTGTTTTTT.

This chain links TRBV29-1 with TRBJ2-5; 7 bases align to TRBD2. J was trimmed by 0 bases and V by 2 bases; bases with no gene match: 6. CDR1 SQVTM and CDR2 ANQGSEA come from the germline V gene. The CDR3 contains 15 residues. The CDR3 sequence: CSVEPPSGDQETQYF. CDR3 coding DNA: TGCAGCGTTGAACCCCCTAGCGGAGACCAAGAGACCCAGTACTTC.

This clonotype appeared once. This chain connects TRBV28 to TRBJ2-7; a weak D match, TRBD2 (6 bases). V gave up 4 bases and J gave up 2 bases, with 24 bases separating them. CDR3 size: 18 residues. CDR1 is MDHEN, CDR2 SYDVKM, per germline. The CDR3 DNA sequence: TGTGCCAGCAGTTACAGAGGAGGTGGGAGGCAACGGCCCTACGAGCAGTACTTC. Protein: CASSYRGGGRQRPYEQYF.

This sequence joins TRBV14 and TRBJ2-1; 7 bases map to TRBD2. This CDR3 spans 17 amino acids. Germline assignment: CDR1 SGHDN and CDR2 FVKESK. The V gene end was trimmed by 3 bases and the J gene end by 1 base; junction bases not matched to a gene: 9. The CDR3 sequence: CASSHRRGVSSYNEQFF. The CDR3 region has the DNA TGTGCCAGCAGCCATCGTCGGGGGGTCTCGTCCTACAATGAGCAGTTCTTC.

This chain uses TRBV6-6 with TRBJ2-3, with 7 bases identical to TRBD2. V lost 5 bases, J lost 3 bases, and 5 bases stayed unmatched. The CDR3 length is 14 residues. CDR1 is MNHNY and CDR2 is SVGAGI in the germline V gene (reference sequence). Here the CDR3 reads CASSILAETDTQYF. The CDR3 DNA is TGTGCCAGCAGTATTCTAGCGGAGACAGATACGCAGTATTTT.

The chain recombines TRBV28 with TRBJ2-7, with D maybe TRBD1 (7 bases). The CDR3 length is 15 residues. Trimming left V 1 base short and J 4 bases short, with 14 bases between. Germline assignment: CDR1 MDHEN and CDR2 SYDVKM. CDR3 sequence reads: CASSLSGQGGYEQYF. The CDR3 DNA reads TGTGCCAGCAGTTTATCCGGGCAGGGGGGTTACGAGCAGTACTTC. The variable domain in full, completed from reference TRBV28 and TRBJ2-7, reads DVKVTQSSRYLVKRTGEKVFLECVQDMDHENMFWYRQDPGLGLRLIYFSYDVKMKEKGDIPEGYSVSREKKERFSLILESASTNQTSMYLCASSLSGQGGYEQYFGPGTRLTVT.

This clonotype showed up just a few times. The rearrangement uses TRBV6-1 and TRBJ2-1, with 11 bases lining up with TRBD1. Germline V gives CDR1 MNHNS, CDR2 SASEGT. The trim removed 8 bases at V and 9 bases at J, leaving 6 bases unmatched. The CDR3 consists of 13 residues. In nucleotides, the CDR3 is TGTGCCAGCTGCTGGACAGGGGGCAGTGAGCAGTTCTTC. The encoded protein is CASCWTGGSEQFF.

The chain carries TRBV11-2 and TRBJ2-1; no reliable D call. The V gene lost 5 bases and the J gene lost 5 bases, with 16 bases spanning the gap. Germline V gene sequence: CDR1 SGHAT, CDR2 FQNNGV. The CDR3 has 15 residues. CDR3: CASSPTRGRDNEQFF. In nucleotides, the CDR3 is TGTGCCAGCAGCCCGACTCGCGGTCGCGACAATGAGCAGTTCTTC.

The genes are TRBV20-1 and TRBJ2-1, with 7 positions matching TRBD2. CDR1 is DFQATT and CDR2 is SNEGSKA in the germline V gene (reference sequence). V trimming: 8 bases; J trimming: 3 bases; junction bases outside the gene matches: 10. CDR3 length equals 14 residues. CDR3 sequence (DNA): TGCAGTACCACCGGGGGGAGCGACTACAATGAGCAGTTCTTC. Its protein is CSTTGGSDYNEQFF.

The rearrangement joins TRBV5-4 to TRBJ2-7, with a weak D call TRBD2 (5 bases). The germline V gene has CDR1 SGHNT and CDR2 YYREEE (reference sequence). The CDR3 consists of 14 residues. The V end was cut by 1 base, the J end by 5 bases, with 13 bases between. CDR3 residues: CASSLRSSRHEQYF. The CDR3 coding sequence is TGTGCCAGCAGCTTGCGCTCTAGCAGACACGAGCAGTACTTC.

The chain combines TRBV28 with TRBJ1-1; D is undetermined. CDR1 is MDHEN, CDR2 SYDVKM, per germline. Trimming cost V 0 bases and J 6 bases, with 8 bases left between them. The CDR3 has 13 amino acids. CDR3 bases: TGTGCCAGCAGTTTATGGGAGAATCCTGAAGCTTTCTTT. Encoded protein: CASSLWENPEAFF.

This clonotype was seen just once. The chain couples TRBV11-2 to TRBJ2-1, with 8 positions matching TRBD2. Germline CDR1 is SGHAT and CDR2 is FQNNGV. The V gene end was trimmed by 4 bases and the J gene end by 7 bases; junction bases not matched to a gene: 9. The CDR3 spans 15 residues. The chain's CDR3 is CASSSTSGSYNEQFF. The CDR3 region has the DNA TGTGCCAGCAGCTCTACTAGCGGCTCTTATAATGAGCAGTTCTTC.

The rearrangement links TRBV7-6 to TRBJ1-2; D remains ambiguous. Germline CDR1 and CDR2: SGHVS and FNYEAQ. The CDR3 is 15 amino acids. V gave up 4 bases and J gave up 7 bases, with 19 bases separating them. CDR3 in DNA: TGTGCCAGCAGCTCCCCGAACTTAGGGCTCCCTGGCTACACCTTC. Amino acids: CASSSPNLGLPGYTF.

CDR3 coding DNA: TGTGCCAGCAGTTACAGTGTTTCCTACAATGAGCAGTTCTTC. It codes for CASSYSVSYNEQFF. The rearrangement joins TRBV6-8 to TRBJ2-1; D remains ambiguous. This CDR3 is 14 amino acids long. V was clipped by 2 bases and J by 1 base, with 6 bases between them. Germline CDR1 and CDR2: MNHGY and SAAAGT.

Only one count was recorded for this clonotype. The V gene is TRBV30, the J gene TRBJ1-1; 8 bases map to TRBD1. This CDR3 has 13 amino acids. Trimming removed 6 bases from V and 6 bases from J; junction bases left unmatched: 9. CDR1 and CDR2 from the germline V gene are GTSNPN and SVGIG (reference sequence). The CDR3 loop is CACKGQDYAEAFF. The CDR3 DNA sequence: TGTGCCTGTAAGGGACAGGACTACGCTGAAGCTTTCTTT.

This clonotype was seen only a few times. The chain combines TRBV15 with TRBJ2-5; no clear D gene. The CDR3 covers 15 residues. Germline V gene lookup returns CDR1 LNHNV and CDR2 YYDKDF (reference sequence). The ends were cut back, 0 bases at V and 2 bases at J, with 10 bases in the middle. For the CDR3, the DNA is TGTGCCACCAGCAGAGATCCCGGCCCGCAAGAGACCCAGTACTTC. Encoded protein: CATSRDPGPQETQYF.

The rearrangement joins TRBV19 to TRBJ1-5, with unresolved D. CDR3 length: 16 amino acids. V dropped 0 bases and J dropped 0 bases, with 9 bases sitting between them. Germline V gene sequence: CDR1 LNHDA, CDR2 SQIVND (reference sequence). CDR3 sequence: CASSIDGTRSNQPQHF. The DNA for the CDR3 is TGTGCCAGTAGTATAGATGGCACCCGTAGCAATCAGCCCCAGCATTTT.